This TCR beta chain was recovered during a study of CD8+CD57+ T cells in acquired aplastic anemia. About the study: Sorted CD4+ plus CD8+ cells gave DNA averaging roughly 3.2 ug. Study results and limitations: The study identified 25 to 30 CD8+ CDR3 sequences shared by patients and controls. CD8+ Simpson's diversity did not differ significantly between patients and controls.

The germline CDR1 and CDR2 sequences are SGHTA and FQGTGA. This CDR3 spans 13 amino acids. V shed 2 bases and J shed 5 bases, with 6 bases lying between them. Researchers used genomic DNA as the template to profile TCR beta VDJ and CDR3. TCRdb itself ran the reads through MiXCR, one entry per CDR3 protein. Of approximately 200,000 distinct CDR3 sequences in the sample, about 64% were seen once. This clonotype was counted a few times. Its antigen is currently unknown. This receptor was taken from a human donor with severe aplastic anemia or a healthy control (not recorded which). Source material: sorted CD4+, CD8+, or CD8+CD57+ T cells (not recorded which) from PBMCs. J is TRBJ2-2 and V is TRBV7-3; D gene uncertain. CDR3 residues: CASSLQGTGELFF. CDR3 coding DNA: TGTGCCAGCAGCTTACAAGGGACCGGGGAGCTGTTTTTT.